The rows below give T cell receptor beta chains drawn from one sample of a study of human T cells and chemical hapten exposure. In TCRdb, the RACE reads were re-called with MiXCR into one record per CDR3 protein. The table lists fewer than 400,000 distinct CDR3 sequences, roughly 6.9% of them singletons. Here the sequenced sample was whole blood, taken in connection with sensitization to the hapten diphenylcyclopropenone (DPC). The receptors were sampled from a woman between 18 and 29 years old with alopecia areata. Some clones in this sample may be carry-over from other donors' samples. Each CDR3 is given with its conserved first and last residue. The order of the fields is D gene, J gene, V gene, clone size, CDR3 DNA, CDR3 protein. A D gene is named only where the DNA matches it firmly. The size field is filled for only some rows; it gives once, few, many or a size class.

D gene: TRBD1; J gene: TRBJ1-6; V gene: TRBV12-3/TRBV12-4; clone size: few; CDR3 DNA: TGTGCCAGCAGGCCATCAGACAGGGGGAATGCACCCCTCCACTTT; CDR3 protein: CASRPSDRGNAPLHF
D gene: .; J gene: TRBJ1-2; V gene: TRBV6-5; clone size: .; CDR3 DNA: TGTGCCAGCAGTTACGGGGCGGGGGCTTATGGCTACACCTTC; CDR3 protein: CASSYGAGAYGYTF
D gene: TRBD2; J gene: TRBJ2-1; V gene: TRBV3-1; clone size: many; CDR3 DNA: TGTGCCAGCAGGGGACTAGCGGGGGTTGCTGAGCAGTTCTTC; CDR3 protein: CASRGLAGVAEQFF
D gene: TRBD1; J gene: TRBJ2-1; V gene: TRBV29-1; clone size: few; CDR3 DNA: TGCAGCGTTCAGGGGGATCACAATGAGCAGTTCTTC; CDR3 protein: CSVQGDHNEQFF
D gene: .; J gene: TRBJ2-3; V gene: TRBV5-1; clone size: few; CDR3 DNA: TGCGCCAGCAGCTTGGCTCCGACAGCTAGCACAGATACGCAGTATTTT; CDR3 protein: CASSLAPTASTDTQYF
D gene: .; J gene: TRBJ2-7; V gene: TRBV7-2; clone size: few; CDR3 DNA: TGTGCCAGCAGAACGGGGTCCTCCCGGGAGCAGTACTTC; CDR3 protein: CASRTGSSREQYF
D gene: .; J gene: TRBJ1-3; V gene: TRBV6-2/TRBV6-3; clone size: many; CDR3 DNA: TGTGCCAGCAGGGGGACCACTGGAAACACCATATATTTT; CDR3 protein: CASRGTTGNTIYF
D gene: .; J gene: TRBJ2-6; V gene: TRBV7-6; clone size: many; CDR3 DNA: TGTGCCAGCAGCCCCCGAGGGGGAACTGGGGCCAACGTCCTGACTTTC; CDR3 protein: CASSPRGGTGANVLTF
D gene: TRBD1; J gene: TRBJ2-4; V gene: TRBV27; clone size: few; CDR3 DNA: TGTGCCAGCAGTGACGGGACAGGCCTGACAAAGACTCAGTACTTC; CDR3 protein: CASSDGTGLTKTQYF
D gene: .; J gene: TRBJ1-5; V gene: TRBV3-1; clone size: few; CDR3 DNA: TGTGCCAGCAGCCAAGATTCATCGGCAGGGCACCAGCCCCAGCATTTT; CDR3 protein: CASSQDSSAGHQPQHF
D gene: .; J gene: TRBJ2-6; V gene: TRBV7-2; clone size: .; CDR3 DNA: TGTGCCAGCAGCTCCTTATGGTCTGGGGCCAACGTCCTGACTTTC; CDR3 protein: CASSSLWSGANVLTF
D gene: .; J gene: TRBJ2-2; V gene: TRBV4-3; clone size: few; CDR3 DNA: TGCGCCAGCAGCCAAGGGGCTTATTCGAACACCGGGGAGCTGTTTTTT; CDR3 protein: CASSQGAYSNTGELFF
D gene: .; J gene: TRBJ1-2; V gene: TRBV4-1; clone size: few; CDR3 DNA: TGCGCCAGCAGCCACCCAGGGACACCCAGGAGCTATGGCTACACCTTC; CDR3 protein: CASSHPGTPRSYGYTF
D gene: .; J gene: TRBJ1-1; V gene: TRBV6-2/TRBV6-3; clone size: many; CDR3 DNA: TGTGCCAGCACCCCCCGAATGAACACTGAAGCTTTCTTT; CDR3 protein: CASTPRMNTEAFF
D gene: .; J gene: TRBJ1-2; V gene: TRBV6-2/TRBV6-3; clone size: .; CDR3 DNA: TGTGCCAGCACCGAGGACAGCTACTATGGCTACACCTTC; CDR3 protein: CASTEDSYYGYTF
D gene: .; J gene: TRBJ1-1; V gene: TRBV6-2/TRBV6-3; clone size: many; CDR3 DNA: TGTGCCAGCGGGCGACAGACGAACACTGAAGCTTTCTTT; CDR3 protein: CASGRQTNTEAFF
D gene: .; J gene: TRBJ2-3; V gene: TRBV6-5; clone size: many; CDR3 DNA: TGTGCCAGCAGTTACGGCCTCATGGCAGATACGCAGTATTTT; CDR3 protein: CASSYGLMADTQYF
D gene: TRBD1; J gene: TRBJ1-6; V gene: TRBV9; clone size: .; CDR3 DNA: TGTGCCAGCAGCGTAGGTCCACAGGGGAATTCACCCCTCCACTTT; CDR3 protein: CASSVGPQGNSPLHF
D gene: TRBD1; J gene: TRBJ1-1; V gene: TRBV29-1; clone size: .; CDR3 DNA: TGCAGCGCCAGGGGGCAGGGAGGAGGCACTGAAGCTTTCTTT; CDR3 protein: CSARGQGGGTEAFF
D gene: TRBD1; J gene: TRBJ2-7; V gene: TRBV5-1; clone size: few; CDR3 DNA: TGCGCCAGCAGCTTGGCAGGGACAGGGAGGCACGAGCAGTACTTC; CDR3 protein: CASSLAGTGRHEQYF
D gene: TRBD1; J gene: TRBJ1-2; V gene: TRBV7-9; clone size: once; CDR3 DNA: TGTGCCAGCAGCCGCGACGGGACAGCTAACTATGGCTACACCTTC; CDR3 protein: CASSRDGTANYGYTF
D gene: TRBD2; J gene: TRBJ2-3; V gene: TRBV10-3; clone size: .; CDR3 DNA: TGTGCCTCTCGACTAGCGGGGATTACAGATACGCAGTATTTT; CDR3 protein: CASRLAGITDTQYF
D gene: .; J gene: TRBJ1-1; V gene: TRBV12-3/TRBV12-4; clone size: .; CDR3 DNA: TGTGCCAGCAGTGGAACAGGGCGGAACACTGAAGCTTTCTTT; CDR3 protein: CASSGTGRNTEAFF
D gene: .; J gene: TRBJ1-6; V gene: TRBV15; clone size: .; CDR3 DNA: TGTGCCACCAGCAGAGTTGGCCAGACGTATAATTCACCCCTCCACTTT; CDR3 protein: CATSRVGQTYNSPLHF
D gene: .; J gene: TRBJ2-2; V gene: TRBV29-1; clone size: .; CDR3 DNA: TGCAGCGTTGAAGTTCCTAGGGATATACACACCGGGGAGCTGTTTTTT; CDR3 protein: CSVEVPRDIHTGELFF